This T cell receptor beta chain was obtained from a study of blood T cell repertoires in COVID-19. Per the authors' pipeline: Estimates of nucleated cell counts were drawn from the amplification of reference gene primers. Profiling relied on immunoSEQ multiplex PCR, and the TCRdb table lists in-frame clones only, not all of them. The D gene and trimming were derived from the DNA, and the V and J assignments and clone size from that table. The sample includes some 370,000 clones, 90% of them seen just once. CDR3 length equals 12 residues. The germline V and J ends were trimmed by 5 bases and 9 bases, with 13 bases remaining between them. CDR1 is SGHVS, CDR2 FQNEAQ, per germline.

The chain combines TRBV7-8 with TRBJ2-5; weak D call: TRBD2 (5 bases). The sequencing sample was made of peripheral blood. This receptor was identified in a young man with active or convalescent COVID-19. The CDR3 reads CASSPTSAAQYF. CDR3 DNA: TGTGCCAGCAGCCCCACTAGTGCGGCCCAGTACTTC.